Listed here are 5 T cell receptor beta chains from one sample, sequenced in a study of T cells in localized non-small cell lung cancer. Only in-frame clones appear in the TCRdb table, and some are missing; sequencing was by immunoSEQ multiplex PCR. The sample shows 45,000 to 60,000 clones, around 87% of them seen only once. The sequencing used PBMCs, collected before any cancer treatment. The receptors originated from a man aged 40 to 70 with stage II lung adenocarcinoma.

The V gene is TRBV9, the J gene TRBJ1-5; possibly TRBD1 for D (6 bases). The CDR3 is made up of 13 amino acids. V was clipped by 0 bases and J by 7 bases, with 8 bases between them. From germline, CDR1 is SGDLS and CDR2 YYNGEE. CDR3 loop: CASSVGGGQPQHF. CDR3 bases: TGTGCCAGCAGCGTAGGAGGGGGACAGCCCCAGCATTTT.

The CDR3 DNA reads as TGTGCCAGCAGCTTAGGGGACTGGACAGGGGGGAAGGAGGGCTACGAGCAGTACGTC. It encodes CASSLGDWTGGKEGYEQYV. This rearrangement joins TRBV7-8 to TRBJ2-7; 10 bases are a match to TRBD1. Germline CDR1 is SGHVS and CDR2 is FQNEAQ. The CDR3 consists of 19 residues. The junction had 15 bases not matched to a gene; V was cut back by 1 base and J by 3 bases.

The rearrangement uses TRBV5-6 and TRBJ1-1; 9 bases are a match to TRBD1. The V segment lost 2 bases and the J segment 0 bases; nucleotides outside the gene matches: 2. CDR1 and CDR2 (germline): SGHDT, YYEEEE. The CDR3 is made up of 15 amino acids. CDR3 sequence (DNA): TGTGCCAGCAGCTTCGGACAGGGGCTGAACACTGAAGCTTTCTTT. Translated: CASSFGQGLNTEAFF.

The chain employs TRBV9 and TRBJ1-4; 7 bases are shared with TRBD1. V lost 4 bases and J lost 1; bases outside the gene matches: 4. Germline V lookup: CDR1 SGDLS, CDR2 YYNGEE. There are 15 residues in the CDR3. In nucleotides, the CDR3 is TGTGCCAGCAGCCCCGGGACAGTAACTAATGAAAAACTGTTTTTT. This gives the protein CASSPGTVTNEKLFF.

The chain employs TRBV4-1 and TRBJ1-2; TRBD1 matches 7 bases. J gave up 5 bases and V 2 bases, and 5 bases lay outside the gene matches. The CDR3 runs 14 residues. Germline-derived CDR1 and CDR2 are MGHRA and YSYEKL. CDR3 nucleotides: TGCGCCAGCAGCCAACGGACAGGTCCGTATGGCTACACCTTC. Amino acids: CASSQRTGPYGYTF.